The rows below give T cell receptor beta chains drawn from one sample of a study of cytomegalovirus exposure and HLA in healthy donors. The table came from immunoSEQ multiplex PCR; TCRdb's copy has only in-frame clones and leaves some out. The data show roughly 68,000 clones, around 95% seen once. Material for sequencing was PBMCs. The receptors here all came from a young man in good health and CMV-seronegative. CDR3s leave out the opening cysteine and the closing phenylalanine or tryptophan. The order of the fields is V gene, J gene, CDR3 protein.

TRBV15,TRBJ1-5,ATSSGGATSNQPQH
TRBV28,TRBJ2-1,ASSFFSGREYNEQF
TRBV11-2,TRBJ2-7,ASSLGGLWQY
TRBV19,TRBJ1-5,ASSYSRTGARQPQH
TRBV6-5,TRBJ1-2,ASSYSTGYYGYT
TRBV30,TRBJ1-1,AWRISGGTEAF
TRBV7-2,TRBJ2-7,ASSPRTGSYEQY
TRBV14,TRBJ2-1,ASSQAITGSNEQF
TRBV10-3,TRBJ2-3,AISEGDFTDTQY
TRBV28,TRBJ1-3,ASGQVGNTIY
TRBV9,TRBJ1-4,ASSVAVNEKLF
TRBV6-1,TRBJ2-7,ASSETQGREQY
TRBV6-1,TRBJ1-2,ASSPGTANYGYT
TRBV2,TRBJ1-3,ASSVSISGNTIY
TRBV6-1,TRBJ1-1,ASSAMGGRTEAF
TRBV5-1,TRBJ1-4,ASSLTGDNEKLF
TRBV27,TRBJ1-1,ASSLSQGSDTEAF
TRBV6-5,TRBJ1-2,ASSEWSNYGYT
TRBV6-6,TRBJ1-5,ASSTGGNQPQH
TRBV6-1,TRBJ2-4,ASREDNKNIQY
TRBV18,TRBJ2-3,ASSPLRQAPSTDTQY
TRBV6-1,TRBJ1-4,ASSRDRVDEKLF
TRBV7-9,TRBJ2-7,ASSSWGSRESEQY
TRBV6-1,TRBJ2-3,ASSEVIAPTSGYTDTQY
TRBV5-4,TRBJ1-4,ASSLAQVNEKLF
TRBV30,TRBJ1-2,AWSSFSQGAFTTGYT
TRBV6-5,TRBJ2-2,ASRPGQGLFGELF
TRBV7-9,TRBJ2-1,ASSLLGLADNEQF
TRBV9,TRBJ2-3,ASSVGGSTSTDTQY
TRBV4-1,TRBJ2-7,ASSQILAGTYEQY
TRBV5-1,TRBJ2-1,ASSLEERLSSYNEQF